This entry concerns a single TCR beta chain. The antigen is not known. The CDR3 length is 15 residues. Trimming left V 6 bases short and J 4 bases short, with 15 bases between. These data are taken from a study of T cell repertoires in cytomegalovirus infection. One entry per CDR3 protein results from TCRdb running MiXCR on the reads. The data show about half a million distinct CDR3 sequences, 30% to 35% seen once. This chain joins TRBV12-3 or TRBV12-4 and TRBJ1-4; no firm D call. The sequences come from cultured PBMCs, collected from culture after CMV antigen stimulation. The source of this sequence is a human donor in good health (CMV status not recorded). Some clones in this sample may be carry-over from other donors' samples. The CDR3 region is CASSDVGTYNEKLFF. The CDR3 nucleotides are TGTGCCAGCAGCGACGTAGGAACGTATAATGAAAAACTGTTTTTT.